This T cell receptor beta chain originates from a study of OX40 agonist ivuxolimab in advanced cancers. Study as a whole: A mean age of 60 years, range roughly 20 to 79, was recorded, and roughly 83% were male. Whole-study results and caveats: Dose levels from 0.1 to 3.0 mg/kg saw CD4+ and CD8+ blood T cells expand clonally by week 6.

Deletions cut 8 bases from V and 0 bases from J, with 8 bases between. This CDR3 has 13 amino acids. Germline CDR1 and CDR2: ENHRY and SYGVKD. Profiled with immunoSEQ multiplex PCR; TCRdb holds only in-frame clones, not every one. The sample shows about 84,000 clones, approximately 89% of them seen only once. Autoimmune disease history or systemic immunosuppression led to patients being barred. In regard to this clone: Its target is not known.

This chain links TRBV10-3 with TRBJ1-5; D possibly corresponds to TRBD1 (5 bases). The TCR comes from an adult with an advanced solid tumor such as melanoma, head and neck, liver or kidney cancer. Sequenced material: CD4+ or CD8+ T cells sorted from blood, taken in a trial of the OX40 agonist ivuxolimab. The CDR3 DNA reads TGTGCCATCGGACAAGATAGCAATCAGCCCCAGCATTTT. Translation: CAIGQDSNQPQHF.